This TCR beta chain emerged from a study of beta chain features in type 1 diabetes. Regarding the study as a whole: TCRB CDR3s from Type 1 diabetes patients were moderately but significantly shorter in all four CD4+ subsets.

This clone was counted a few times. The antigen remains undetermined. Germline CDR1 is SGHNT and CDR2 is YYREEE (reference sequence). This CDR3 is built from 15 residues. Trimming pared 5 bases from V and 2 bases from J, leaving 15 bases between. A single heparinised draw of approximately 110 mL on average was taken per donor. Sequenced material consisted of expressed TCRB transcripts (all of the isolated RNA was reverse transcribed). Clones were read by immunoSEQ multiplex PCR, and TCRdb kept only the in-frame ones, dropping some. There are 400,000 or so clones in the sample; 9.5% to 10% occur only once, and around 0.66% lies in the top ten.

The sample comprised central memory CD4+ T cells from blood. The source of this sequence is a man under 40 with type 1 diabetes. This chain uses TRBV5-4 with TRBJ2-3, with D possibly TRBD2 on 5 matching bases. CDR3: CASSPEVLTTDTQYF. Written as DNA, the CDR3 is TGTGCCAGCAGTCCGGAGGTACTAACCACAGATACGCAGTATTTT. The full variable domain, rest sourced from reference TRBV5-4 and TRBJ2-3, is ETGVTQSPTHLIKTRGQQVTLRCSSQSGHNTVSWYQQALGQGPQFIFQYYREEENGRGNFPPRFSGLQFPNYSSELNVNALELDDSALYLCASSPEVLTTDTQYFGPGTRLTVL.